The 29 T cell receptor beta chains in this list originate from one sample, sequenced in a study of control samples from healthy donors and cancer patients. Libraries were prepared by immunoSEQ multiplex PCR; TCRdb keeps only in-frame clonotypes and omits some of them. The data hold 100,000 or so clones, with 79% observed a single time. Sequencing was performed on blood. Every receptor here comes from a woman aged 25 to 39 in good health.

The chain is built from TRBV6-5 and TRBJ1-5; D is perhaps TRBD1 (5 bases). The V gene's germline CDR1 is MNHEY and CDR2 SVGAGI. This CDR3 region has 14 residues. V lost 5 bases and J lost 7, with 15 bases in between. The CDR3 nucleotides are TGTGCCAGCAGTCCCGGAGGGGCGGAACAGCCCCAGCATTTT. Translating gives CASSPGGAEQPQHF.

Only one count was recorded for this clone. The chain employs TRBV4-2 and TRBJ2-7; TRBD1 might be the D (5 bases). This CDR3 region has 14 residues. Germline assignment: CDR1 LGHNA and CDR2 YNFKEQ. V dropped 1 base and J dropped 3 bases, with 10 bases sitting between them. This CDR3 reads CASSQAGQGYEQYF. CDR3 nucleotide sequence: TGTGCCAGCAGCCAAGCCGGCCAGGGCTACGAGCAGTACTTC.

CDR3 sequence reads: CASSLTGTSGGPYEQYF. CDR3 DNA sequence: TGTGCCAGCAGCTTAACTGGGACTAGCGGGGGACCCTACGAGCAGTACTTC. The chain carries TRBV7-3 and TRBJ2-7; 14 nucleotides agree with TRBD2. CDR1 and CDR2 from the germline V gene are SGHTA and FQGTGA. The CDR3 covers 17 residues. Unmatched junction bases numbered 3, after V lost 0 bases and J lost 2 bases.

V and J are TRBV11-2 and TRBJ1-1; 11 bases fit TRBD1. The length of the CDR3 is 13 residues. CDR1 is SGHAT and CDR2 is FQNNGV in the germline V gene. Trimming removed 3 bases from V and 8 bases from J; junction bases left unmatched: 2. Here the CDR3 reads CASSLDRGLEAFF. The CDR3 DNA sequence: TGTGCCAGCAGCTTGGACAGGGGGCTCGAAGCTTTCTTT. Using reference TRBV11-2 and TRBJ1-1 for the parts outside the CDR3, the full variable domain is EAGVAQSPRYKIIEKRQSVAFWCNPISGHATLYWYQQILGQGPKLLIQFQNNGVVDDSQLPKDRFSAERLKGVDSTLKIQPAKLEDSAVYLCASSLDRGLEAFFGQGTRLTVV.

This clone was recorded once. This chain uses TRBV2 with TRBJ1-4; no firm D call. The CDR3 totals 12 residues. Germline CDR1 reads SNHLY; CDR2 reads FYNNEI. Between the trimmed V and J ends, which lost 10 bases and 0 bases, there was a span of 6 bases. The CDR3 region is CANGATNEKLFF. In DNA form, the CDR3 reads TGTGCCAACGGGGCAACTAATGAAAAACTGTTTTTT.

In DNA, the CDR3 is TGTGCCAGCAGCGAACAGGGGAATCAGCCCCAGCATTTT. It specifies CASSEQGNQPQHF. J is TRBJ1-5 and V is TRBV7-9; 7 nucleotides match TRBD1. Germline values: CDR1 SEHNR, CDR2 FQNEAQ (reference sequence). This CDR3 comprises 13 residues. Trimming removed 5 bases from V and 4 bases from J; junction bases left unmatched: 2.

V is TRBV19 and J is TRBJ1-1, with 7 bases lining up with TRBD1. Trimming at V came to 5 bases and at J to 4 bases, leaving 7 bases not matched to a gene. CDR3 length: 14 amino acids. The V gene's germline CDR1 is LNHDA and CDR2 SQIVND (reference sequence). The CDR3, as DNA: TGTGCCAGTAGTGAAGGGGGCGCGGGCACTGAAGCTTTCTTT. Amino acid sequence: CASSEGGAGTEAFF.

The V call is TRBV6-5, the J call TRBJ1-1; TRBD1 aligns across 7 bases. CDR1 and CDR2 (germline): MNHEY, SVGAGI. V dropped 7 bases and J dropped 6; count of bases not matched to a gene: 8. This CDR3 spans 13 amino acids. The CDR3 reads CASKFGQGAEAFF. The CDR3 DNA reads TGTGCCAGCAAATTCGGCCAGGGGGCTGAAGCTTTCTTT.

This clone was seen once. This sequence joins TRBV11-3 and TRBJ2-1; 9 positions match TRBD1. The germline V gene has CDR1 SGHNT and CDR2 YENEEA. With V trimmed by 5 bases and J by 0 bases, 8 bases remained unmatched. This CDR3 is built from 17 residues. CDR3 in amino acids: CASSPNDRGASYNEQFF. Written as DNA, the CDR3 is TGTGCCAGCAGCCCTAATGACAGGGGGGCCTCCTACAATGAGCAGTTCTTC.

This chain connects TRBV5-6 to TRBJ1-1, with a weak D call TRBD1 (5 bases). Germline V gene sequence: CDR1 SGHDT, CDR2 YYEEEE. The CDR3 runs 15 residues. The V and J ends lost 2 bases and 1 base respectively, with 12 bases between them. CDR3 sequence reads: CASSFSRQTNTEAFF. For the CDR3, the DNA is TGTGCCAGCAGCTTTTCCCGACAGACGAACACTGAAGCTTTCTTT.

The chain couples TRBV7-2 to TRBJ2-2, with 8 bases lining up with TRBD2. The V and J ends lost 2 bases and 3 bases, in that order; junction bases with no gene match: 5. The V gene's germline CDR1 is SGHTA and CDR2 FQGNSA. The CDR3 contains 16 residues. CDR3 bases: TGTGCCAGCAGCTTAAGGCGGGGGGCGCACACCGGGGAGCTGTTTTTT. Translation: CASSLRRGAHTGELFF.

The chain couples TRBV3-1 (or the pseudogene TRBV3-2) to TRBJ2-7; D is possibly TRBD1 (6 bases). Germline values: CDR1 LGHDT, CDR2 YNNKEL (reference sequence). The CDR3 spans 13 residues. V lost 1 base and J 4 bases, leaving 8 bases between the germline ends. The CDR3 reads CASSQGTAYEQYF. The CDR3 nucleotides are TGTGCCAGCAGCCAAGGGACAGCGTACGAGCAGTACTTC.

This clone was seen only a few times. This sequence joins TRBV12-5 and TRBJ1-2; D not resolved. Trimming shortened V by 1 base and J by 1 base, and 4 bases separated the two germline ends. The germline V gene encodes CDR1 LGHNT and CDR2 FRNRAP. The CDR3 is made up of 13 amino acids. The CDR3 DNA follows: TGTGCTAGTGGTTTGGCCGGTAACTATGGCTACACCTTC. It encodes CASGLAGNYGYTF.

The rearrangement links TRBV2 to TRBJ2-1, with D possibly TRBD2 on 5 matching bases. CDR3 length: 15 residues. V lost 8 bases and J lost 7, with 21 bases in between. Germline lookup yields CDR1 SNHLY and CDR2 FYNNEI. The CDR3: CASEPSRQWRNEQFF. CDR3 DNA: TGTGCCAGCGAGCCGTCGCGTCAATGGAGGAATGAGCAGTTCTTC.

CDR3 amino acids: CASSPQDTYNEKLFF. DNA of the CDR3: TGTGCCAGCTCACCACAGGACACCTATAATGAAAAACTGTTTTTT. V usage is TRBV18 and J usage is TRBJ1-4, with D possibly TRBD1 on 5 matching bases. The CDR3 length is 15 residues. Germline V CDR1 and CDR2: KGHSH, LQKENI. V lost 1 base and J 4 bases, leaving 10 bases between the germline ends.

This chain connects TRBV9 to TRBJ2-7; the D is unclear. This CDR3 has 14 amino acids. Between the trimmed V and J ends, which lost 1 base and 4 bases, there was a span of 12 bases. Germline V gene sequence: CDR1 SGDLS, CDR2 YYNGEE. As DNA, the CDR3 is TGTGCCAGCAGCGTATTAGACACCCCTTACGAGCAGTACTTC. It specifies CASSVLDTPYEQYF.

This chain links TRBV6-6 with TRBJ2-5; 10 bases agree with TRBD1. There are 14 residues in the CDR3. Germline CDR1 is MNHNY and CDR2 is SVGAGI (reference sequence). V was pared by 8 bases and J by 3 bases, with 6 bases of the junction left unmatched. In nucleotides, the CDR3 is TGTGCCAGCGGGTACGGGACAGGGGAAGAGACCCAGTACTTC. Its protein product is CASGYGTGEETQYF.

The chain is built from TRBV6-5 and TRBJ2-1; D remains unclear. Germline CDR1 is MNHEY and CDR2 is SVGAGI. Trimming pared 8 bases from V and 1 base from J, leaving 9 bases between. The CDR3 loop spans 13 amino acids. CDR3 in DNA: TGTGCCAGCCGGTCGGTATCCTACAATGAGCAGTTCTTC. Amino acid sequence: CASRSVSYNEQFF.

The chain couples TRBV7-8 to TRBJ2-7, with D maybe TRBD1 (6 bases). Germline V gives CDR1 SGHVS, CDR2 FQNEAQ. This CDR3 region has 17 residues. Trimming pared 0 bases from V and 7 bases from J, leaving 22 bases between. CDR3 DNA: TGTGCCAGCAGCTTAGCGCCCTCCAGGGGCGAGTCGGGGGAGCAGTACTTC. It yields the protein CASSLAPSRGESGEQYF.

The J gene is TRBJ1-5, the V gene TRBV20-1, with D tentatively TRBD1 (5 bases). Germline V gene sequence: CDR1 DFQATT, CDR2 SNEGSKA (reference sequence). The CDR3 spans 15 residues. Trimming removed 3 bases at V and 3 bases at J, with 15 bases between. CDR3 residues: CSASATGGDNQPQHF. The CDR3 bases are TGCAGTGCTAGTGCAACAGGCGGGGACAATCAGCCCCAGCATTTT.

The rearrangement links TRBV6-5 to TRBJ1-2; possible D gene TRBD1, 5 bases. The germline V and J ends were trimmed by 6 bases and 4 bases, with 12 bases remaining between them. The CDR3 is 13 residues long. CDR1 is MNHEY and CDR2 is SVGAGI in the germline V gene. The CDR3 here is CASSPSGGYGYTF. In DNA form, the CDR3 reads TGTGCCAGCAGCCCGTCGGGGGGCTATGGCTACACCTTC.

The CDR3: CASSQTGTPEETQYF. The CDR3 DNA follows: TGCGCCAGCAGCCAAACCGGGACACCGGAGGAGACCCAGTACTTC. This chain links TRBV4-3 with TRBJ2-5; D possibly corresponds to TRBD1 (6 bases). The ends were cut back, 2 bases at V and 5 bases at J, with 15 bases in the middle. The length of the CDR3 is 15 residues. Germline-derived CDR1 and CDR2 are LGHNA and YSLEER.

The chain couples TRBV9 to TRBJ2-1; weak D call: TRBD1 (5 bases). With 2 bases removed from V and 0 bases from J, the gap between germline ends came to 9 bases. This CDR3 region has 15 residues. Germline lookup yields CDR1 SGDLS and CDR2 YYNGEE. The chain's CDR3 is CASSVTVGSYNEQFF. CDR3 in DNA: TGTGCCAGCAGCGTGACAGTGGGCTCCTACAATGAGCAGTTCTTC. Full variable domain (remainder filled in from reference TRBV9 and TRBJ2-1): DSGVTQTPKHLITATGQRVTLRCSPRSGDLSVYWYQQSLDQGLQFLIQYYNGEERAKGNILERFSAQQFPDLHSELNLSSLELGDSALYFCASSVTVGSYNEQFFGPGTRLTVL.

J is TRBJ2-5 and V is TRBV14; D perhaps matches TRBD1 (5 bases). The CDR3 spans 14 residues. In germline, CDR1 is SGHDN, CDR2 FVKESK. V was clipped by 4 bases and J by 4 bases, with 13 bases between them. For the CDR3, the DNA is TGTGCCAGCAGCCCTGCCTCAGGGTTAGAGACCCAGTACTTC. Protein sequence: CASSPASGLETQYF.

This clone has just a few counts. The rearrangement uses TRBV2 and TRBJ2-2; 8 nucleotides align to TRBD2. Germline V lookup: CDR1 SNHLY, CDR2 FYNNEI. After removal of 8 bases from V and 3 bases from J, the junction contained 5 bases not matched to a gene. This CDR3 spans 14 amino acids. CDR3 coding DNA: TGTGCCAGCTTTAGCGGGGAGCACACCGGGGAGCTGTTTTTT. Protein: CASFSGEHTGELFF.

This chain connects TRBV24-1 to TRBJ1-1; D uncertain. Trimming shortened V by 6 bases and J by 3 bases, and 1 base separated the two germline ends. CDR3 length equals 10 residues. The germline V gene has CDR1 KGHDR and CDR2 SFDVKD. CDR3 sequence reads: CATSYTEAFF. The CDR3 DNA follows: TGTGCCACCAGTTACACTGAAGCTTTCTTT.

The chain employs TRBV11-3 and TRBJ2-3; the match to TRBD2 covers 13 bases. V trimming: 6 bases; J trimming: 2 bases; junction bases outside the gene matches: 5. This CDR3 is 16 amino acids long. CDR1 SGHNT and CDR2 YENEEA come from the germline V gene. CDR3 in amino acids: CASSRTSGGLTDTQYF. For the CDR3, the DNA is TGTGCCAGCAGTAGGACTAGCGGGGGTCTCACAGATACGCAGTATTTT.

The chain has TRBV6-5 and TRBJ1-1; unclear D gene. The CDR3 totals 14 residues. The V gene's germline CDR1 is MNHEY and CDR2 SVGAGI. The V end was cut by 6 bases, the J end by 1 base, with 12 bases between. The CDR3 sequence is CASSPRTANTEAFF. The CDR3 DNA follows: TGTGCCAGCAGCCCCAGGACTGCGAACACTGAAGCTTTCTTT.

The rearrangement uses TRBV25-1 and TRBJ1-6, with no clear D. The V end lost 6 bases, the J end lost 1 base, and 7 bases lay between the germline ends. The CDR3 is made up of 14 amino acids. Germline values: CDR1 MGHDK, CDR2 SYGVNS. CDR3 amino acids: CASSVGSYNSPLHF. CDR3 bases: TGTGCCAGCAGCGTGGGGTCCTATAATTCACCCCTCCACTTT.